These T cell receptor beta chains were read from a single sample in a study of beta chain features in type 1 diabetes. Clones were sequenced by immunoSEQ multiplex PCR, and TCRdb holds only the in-frame ones, with some missing. The sample has about 150,000 clones, around 8% seen once. Sequences were obtained from central memory CD4+ T cells from blood. The receptors here all came from a man aged 18 to 35 in good health. Each CDR3 is given with its conserved first and last residue. Fields, in order: V gene, D gene, clone size, J gene, CDR3 DNA, CDR3 protein. D genes are given only for firm matches. Clone size is stated in some rows and not others, as once, few, many or a class when expanded.

V: TRBV6-1
D: NA
size: NA
J: TRBJ1-2
DNA: TGTGCCAGCCCTACAGCCAACTCGTATGGCTACACCTTC
CDR3: CASPTANSYGYTF

V: TRBV7-2
D: TRBD2
size: few
J: TRBJ2-7
DNA: TGTGCCAGCAGCTTGCCGGGACTAGCGGGAAATTACGAGCAGTACTTC
CDR3: CASSLPGLAGNYEQYF

V: TRBV10-3
D: NA
size: many
J: TRBJ2-3
DNA: TGTGCCATCAGTGAGCCAAGATCAGCGGATACGCAGTATTTT
CDR3: CAISEPRSADTQYF

V: TRBV6-4
D: TRBD1
size: few
J: TRBJ2-2
DNA: TGTGCCAGCAGTGACTGGACAGGGAACACCGGGGAGCTGTTTTTT
CDR3: CASSDWTGNTGELFF

V: TRBV28
D: NA
size: NA
J: TRBJ2-3
DNA: TGTGCCAGCAGGCTCGGTGGCACAGATACGCAGTATTTT
CDR3: CASRLGGTDTQYF

V: TRBV4-1
D: NA
size: few
J: TRBJ1-3
DNA: TGCGCCAGCAGCCCCTGGACAGTTTCCCTACGGAACACCATATATTTT
CDR3: CASSPWTVSLRNTIYF

V: TRBV19
D: TRBD1
size: NA
J: TRBJ1-5
DNA: TGTGCCAGTAGTCTAGGGACAGTTAATAGCAATCAGCCCCAGCATTTT
CDR3: CASSLGTVNSNQPQHF

V: TRBV7-9
D: TRBD1
size: NA
J: TRBJ1-1
DNA: TGTGCCAGCAGTTACAGGGGCCAGTACACTGAAGCTTTCTTT
CDR3: CASSYRGQYTEAFF

V: TRBV7-2
D: NA
size: few
J: TRBJ2-7
DNA: TGTGCCAGCAGCTTAAGGGAGAGTTTTTACGAGCAGTACTTC
CDR3: CASSLRESFYEQYF

V: TRBV7-2
D: TRBD1
size: NA
J: TRBJ1-2
DNA: TGTGCCAGCAGCCTGCGGACAGGGAGAGCTAACTATGGCTACACCTTC
CDR3: CASSLRTGRANYGYTF

V: TRBV28
D: NA
size: NA
J: TRBJ2-1
DNA: TGTGCCAGCAGTACACACGGGGTGGGGAGCGGGCAGTTCTTC
CDR3: CASSTHGVGSGQFF

V: TRBV28
D: TRBD2
size: NA
J: TRBJ2-7
DNA: TGTGCCAGCAGCCACCCTAGCGGGAGTCGGTACGAGCAGTACTTC
CDR3: CASSHPSGSRYEQYF

V: TRBV28
D: NA
size: NA
J: TRBJ2-2
DNA: TGTGCCAGCAGTTTACCCGGGACCAGGAGGGTCACCGGGGAGCTGTTTTTT
CDR3: CASSLPGTRRVTGELFF

V: TRBV4-3
D: TRBD1
size: many
J: TRBJ1-4
DNA: TGCGCCAGCAGCCAGTTTCGGACAGGAATTGGGGAAAAACTGTTTTTT
CDR3: CASSQFRTGIGEKLFF

V: TRBV7-2
D: TRBD2
size: NA
J: TRBJ2-1
DNA: TGTGCCAGCAGCTTAGAAGCCCGCTTCAGCGGGGACAATGAGCAGTTCTTC
CDR3: CASSLEARFSGDNEQFF

V: TRBV6-5
D: TRBD2
size: few
J: TRBJ2-1
DNA: TGTGCCAGCAGTACGCTAGCGGGAAAGCAGTTCTTC
CDR3: CASSTLAGKQFF

V: TRBV5-1
D: NA
size: many
J: TRBJ1-4
DNA: TGCGCCAGCAGCCCCTGGGCAGGGGAAGCGGAAAAACTGTTTTTT
CDR3: CASSPWAGEAEKLFF

V: TRBV13
D: NA
size: many
J: TRBJ1-1
DNA: TGTGCCAGCAGCTTAGATGGGAGGGGCACTGAAGCTTTCTTT
CDR3: CASSLDGRGTEAFF

V: TRBV27
D: NA
size: NA
J: TRBJ1-5
DNA: TGTGCCAGCAGGTTAACAGCACAGCGGGGCAATCAGCCCCAGCATTTT
CDR3: CASRLTAQRGNQPQHF

V: TRBV27
D: NA
size: NA
J: TRBJ2-5
DNA: TGTGCCAGCAGTTTATGGGAGACCCAGGACTTC
CDR3: CASSLWETQDF

V: TRBV5-4
D: TRBD2
size: NA
J: TRBJ2-2
DNA: TGTGCCAGCAGCTCCCCCGGGACTAGCGGGGGGGGGAGCACCGGGGAGCTGTTTTTT
CDR3: CASSSPGTSGGGSTGELFF

V: TRBV7-9
D: TRBD1
size: many
J: TRBJ1-2
DNA: TGTGCCAGCAGGAGGGACAGGGTTATCTACACCTTC
CDR3: CASRRDRVIYTF

V: TRBV11-2
D: NA
size: NA
J: TRBJ2-5
DNA: TGTGCCAGCAGCTTAAACCCCACACGGGGATCCGGGACCCAGTACTTC
CDR3: CASSLNPTRGSGTQYF

V: TRBV9
D: NA
size: few
J: TRBJ2-1
DNA: TGTGCCAGCAGCGTAGACCAGTGGACATCCTACAATGAGCAGTTCTTC
CDR3: CASSVDQWTSYNEQFF

V: TRBV9
D: TRBD2
size: few
J: TRBJ2-1
DNA: TGTGCCAGCAGCGCAGCGGGAGGGTCCTACAATGAGCAGTTCTTC
CDR3: CASSAAGGSYNEQFF

V: TRBV11-2
D: NA
size: NA
J: TRBJ1-5
DNA: TGTGCCAGCAGCTTGCAAGGGGCGTGGGGTCAGCCCCAGCATTTT
CDR3: CASSLQGAWGQPQHF

V: TRBV18
D: NA
size: few
J: TRBJ2-7
DNA: TGTGCCAGCTCACCAGCGGGTTCGGGAATCTACGAGCAGTACTTC
CDR3: CASSPAGSGIYEQYF

V: TRBV28
D: NA
size: NA
J: TRBJ2-7
DNA: TGTGCCAGCCTCAGCAGGGCCGAAGGGACCTACGAGCAGTACTTC
CDR3: CASLSRAEGTYEQYF

V: TRBV4-3
D: NA
size: NA
J: TRBJ2-5
DNA: TGCGCCAGCAGCCATAACTACCCGAGGGAGACCCAGTACTTC
CDR3: CASSHNYPRETQYF

V: TRBV4-3
D: NA
size: many
J: TRBJ2-4
DNA: TGCGCCAGCAGCCAAGATCGGGGGGCTGGAATTCAGTACTTC
CDR3: CASSQDRGAGIQYF

V: TRBV15
D: TRBD1
size: many
J: TRBJ2-5
DNA: TGTGCCACCAGCTCAGCTCCGGGACAGGGGGAGACCCAGTACTTC
CDR3: CATSSAPGQGETQYF

V: TRBV14
D: NA
size: many
J: TRBJ2-7
DNA: TGTGCCAGCAGCCCAGCCGGCGGCGCCCAGCGGTACTTC
CDR3: CASSPAGGAQRYF

V: TRBV6-5
D: TRBD2
size: few
J: TRBJ2-7
DNA: TGTGCCAGCAGTTACGGGGCGGGGGTCTCCTACGAGCAGTACTTC
CDR3: CASSYGAGVSYEQYF